This TCR beta chain was identified during a study of T cells in Graves' hyperthyroidism and ophthalmopathy. Regions amplified from RNA transcripts were the TCR beta CDR3 regions. HTBI primers were used for first-round RT-PCR of the TCR CDR3. TCRdb recomputed calls from the multiplex PCR reads with MiXCR, one row per CDR3 protein. The data contain 500,000 to 650,000 distinct CDR3 sequences, about a sixth of them seen just once; the ten biggest clones take up approximately 16%. Germline CDR1 and CDR2: GTSNPN and SVGIG (reference sequence). This CDR3 is built from 15 residues. The trim removed 2 bases at V and 6 bases at J, leaving 6 bases unmatched. Findings of the study overall: Most expanded thyroid clonotypes above 0.001 recurred in blood. In simple terms, a model built on 13 V-J features told ophthalmopathy apart from stable hyperthyroidism.

This clonotype was seen ten or more times. Its specificity is unknown. Diagnoses were established using clinical symptoms, serum thyroxine and TRAb, thyroid ultrasound and orbital computed tomography. The chain is built from TRBV30 and TRBJ2-1, with 11 bases identical to TRBD2. The receptor was derived from a woman aged 18 to 35 with Graves' ophthalmopathy. Material: blood. CDR3 in DNA: TGTGCCTGGAGTCTACTAGCGGGAGACCGCAATGAGCAGTTCTTC. Its protein is CAWSLLAGDRNEQFF.